The 5 T cell receptor beta chains in this list originate from one sample, sequenced in a study of blood T cell repertoires in COVID-19. TCRdb keeps only in-frame clones here, not all; method: immunoSEQ multiplex PCR. The table records 110,000 or so clones, 70% to 90% of them present only once. The source material was peripheral blood. The source of these receptors is an older woman who had recovered from COVID-19.

This chain links TRBV19 with TRBJ1-1; D possibly corresponds to TRBD1 (5 bases). The CDR3 sequence is 13 residues long. V lost 5 bases to trimming and J lost 5 bases, with 12 bases between them. The germline gives CDR1 LNHDA, CDR2 SQIVND (reference sequence). In DNA, the CDR3 is TGTGCCAGTAGTCGCGACGGGGGTACTGAAGCTTTCTTT. Protein product: CASSRDGGTEAFF.

This chain joins TRBV7-2 and TRBJ1-6, with TRBD1 as a possible D gene (5 bases). In germline, CDR1 is SGHTA, CDR2 FQGNSA. This CDR3 is built from 15 residues. The germline V and J ends were trimmed by 5 bases and 7 bases, with 15 bases remaining between them. The CDR3 DNA reads as TGTGCCAGCAGCCACCGGACAAGGGGAAATTCACCCCTCCACTTT. The encoded protein is CASSHRTRGNSPLHF.

This sequence joins TRBV6-5 and TRBJ1-1; D call uncertain. From germline, CDR1 is MNHEY and CDR2 SVGAGI. With 8 bases removed from V and 1 base from J, the gap between germline ends came to 14 bases. The CDR3 is 14 amino acids. Written as DNA, the CDR3 is TGTGCCAGCGGAGAGCAGCCGTGGAACACTGAAGCTTTCTTT. It codes for CASGEQPWNTEAFF.

In this sample, this clone turned up once. The V call is TRBV9, the J call TRBJ1-5; D gene unclear. The CDR3 has 14 amino acids. V was trimmed by 5 bases and J by 0 bases, leaving 9 bases between them. CDR1 is SGDLS, CDR2 YYNGEE, per germline. CDR3 sequence: CASSREYSNQPQHF. For the CDR3, the DNA is TGTGCCAGCAGTCGGGAATATAGCAATCAGCCCCAGCATTTT.

V usage is TRBV18 and J usage is TRBJ2-5, with D unresolved. CDR3 length equals 13 residues. CDR1 KGHSH and CDR2 LQKENI come from the germline V gene. Trimming cost V 2 bases and J 3 bases, with 7 bases left between them. Here the CDR3 DNA reads TGTGCCAGCTCACCATTCCTAAAAGAGACCCAGTACTTC. This codes for CASSPFLKETQYF.